Below are 24 T cell receptor beta chains sequenced from a single sample in a study of immune evolution from preneoplasia to lung adenocarcinoma. Sequenced by immunoSEQ multiplex PCR; TCRdb stores in-frame clones only, minus some. The profile covers about 9,000 clones, with 80% to 90% appearing a single time and more than 5% taken by the ten largest. What was sequenced was FFPE minimally invasive lung adenocarcinoma tissue. These receptors were collected from a person aged 65 to 79 with lung adenocarcinoma.

This sequence joins TRBV19 and TRBJ2-7; 7 bases fit TRBD1. CDR1 LNHDA and CDR2 SQIVND come from the germline V gene (reference sequence). The CDR3 has 14 residues. Germline trimming cut 1 base from V and 2 bases from J; bases unmatched to any gene: 2. The CDR3 DNA reads as TGTGCCAGTAGTATAGGGACAGGTACCTACGAGCAGTACTTC. This codes for CASSIGTGTYEQYF.

V usage is TRBV7-6 and J usage is TRBJ2-7; D is undetermined. In germline, CDR1 is SGHVS, CDR2 FNYEAQ. V dropped 0 bases and J dropped 3 bases, with 9 bases sitting between them. This CDR3 region has 14 residues. CDR3: CASSLAPASYEQYF. In nucleotides, the CDR3 is TGTGCCAGCAGCTTAGCGCCCGCCAGCTACGAGCAGTACTTC.

The CDR3 coding sequence is TGTGCCAGCAGCCCCCAGCCCCGGGACAGGGGCGACACTGAAGCTTTCTTT. It is translated as CASSPQPRDRGDTEAFF. The chain joins TRBV7-3 to TRBJ1-1; 10 nucleotides line up with TRBD1. Germline CDR1 and CDR2: SGHTA and FQGTGA. The V gene end was trimmed by 5 bases and the J gene end by 3 bases; junction bases not matched to a gene: 12. The CDR3 has 17 amino acids.

The chain couples TRBV28 to TRBJ1-6; possible D gene TRBD1, 6 bases. This CDR3 contains 16 residues. V lost 6 bases and J 2 bases, leaving 14 bases between the germline ends. Germline lookup yields CDR1 MDHEN and CDR2 SYDVKM. CDR3 bases: TGTGCCAGCAGCAAAGGGGGGTTCACCTATAATTCACCCCTCCACTTT. Translation: CASSKGGFTYNSPLHF.

V usage is TRBV28 and J usage is TRBJ1-6; no clear D. The CDR3 runs 13 residues. Germline V CDR1 and CDR2: MDHEN, SYDVKM. The V end was cut by 5 bases, the J end by 4 bases, with 6 bases between. The CDR3 loop reads CASSPVYNSPLHF. CDR3 coding DNA: TGTGCCAGCAGTCCAGTATATAATTCACCCCTCCACTTT. The variable domain in full, with the rest retrieved from reference TRBV28 and TRBJ1-6, is DVKVTQSSRYLVKRTGEKVFLECVQDMDHENMFWYRQDPGLGLRLIYFSYDVKMKEKGDIPEGYSVSREKKERFSLILESASTNQTSMYLCASSPVYNSPLHFGNGTRLTVT.

The rearrangement uses TRBV30 and TRBJ1-1; D is unclear. This CDR3 has 12 residues. Trimming cost V 1 base and J 4 bases, with 7 bases left between them. The germline gives CDR1 GTSNPN, CDR2 SVGIG (reference sequence). Here the CDR3 DNA reads TGTGCCTGGAGTGATTGGGGCACTGAAGCTTTCTTT. Translation: CAWSDWGTEAFF.

The chain has TRBV9 and TRBJ1-2; tentative D call: TRBD1 (6 bases). CDR1 is SGDLS, CDR2 YYNGEE, per germline. The CDR3 totals 15 residues. Trimming removed 0 bases from V and 1 base from J, with 10 bases in between. Here the CDR3 DNA reads TGTGCCAGCAGCGTAGATCAGGGGATTAACTATGGCTACACCTTC. This encodes CASSVDQGINYGYTF.

The rearrangement joins TRBV29-1 to TRBJ2-2, with D tentatively TRBD1 (5 bases). Trimming shortened V by 4 bases and J by 4 bases, and 10 bases separated the two germline ends. The CDR3 runs 13 residues. From germline, CDR1 is SQVTM and CDR2 ANQGSEA. CDR3 DNA: TGCAGCGTTGTCGGCAGGGCCACCGGGGAGCTGTTTTTT. It is translated as CSVVGRATGELFF.

In this sample, this clone turned up a few times. The junction departs from the called germline gene at one end, perhaps through a read error. This chain joins TRBV19 and TRBJ1-1, with D uncertain. The CDR3 has 14 residues. Germline V gene lookup returns CDR1 LNHDA and CDR2 SQIVND (reference sequence). For the CDR3, the DNA is TGTGCCAGTAGTCCTGCGACGGAGAACCCTGAAGCTTTCTTT. Translating it yields CASSPATENPEAFF.

This chain uses TRBV11-2 with TRBJ1-2; D may be TRBD1 (5 bases). Germline CDR1 SGHAT, CDR2 FQNNGV. V was shortened by 3 bases and J by 3 bases, with 8 bases between the two germline ends. The length of the CDR3 is 13 residues. The CDR3, as DNA: TGTGCCAGCAGCTTGGGACGGTACTATGGCTACACCTTC. Residues: CASSLGRYYGYTF.

This clone showed up just once. The chain combines TRBV2 with TRBJ1-3; D might be TRBD1 (6 bases). The CDR3 totals 15 residues. Germline V gene lookup returns CDR1 SNHLY and CDR2 FYNNEI. Deletions cut 3 bases from V and 1 base from J, with 10 bases between. The CDR3 DNA sequence: TGTGCCAGCAGTGAGAGGCAGGGGTCTGGAAACACCATATATTTT. Translating gives CASSERQGSGNTIYF.

The table lists this clone with a count of one. The chain links TRBV5-1 to TRBJ1-2, with TRBD1 identical over 9 bases. Germline V gene data show CDR1 as SGHRS and CDR2 as YFSETQ. V lost 3 bases and J lost 7; bases outside the gene matches: 10. The CDR3 sequence is 15 residues long. The CDR3: CASSSILGQGFGYTF. CDR3 nucleotides: TGCGCCAGCAGCTCCATACTGGGACAGGGTTTTGGCTACACCTTC.

This clone showed up just a few times. This sequence joins TRBV5-6 and TRBJ2-3, with D hard to call. This CDR3 contains 13 residues. Per the germline V gene, CDR1 is SGHDT and CDR2 is YYEEEE. V shed 6 bases and J shed 0 bases, with 8 bases lying between them. CDR3 in amino acids: CASTGKSTDTQYF. DNA of the CDR3: TGTGCCAGCACGGGTAAGAGCACAGATACGCAGTATTTT.

The CDR3 loop reads CAITPSAVSGANVLTF. The CDR3 region has the DNA TGTGCCATCACTCCTTCGGCCGTCTCTGGGGCCAACGTCCTGACTTTC. V and J are TRBV10-3 and TRBJ2-6; no firm D call. With 7 bases removed from V and 0 bases from J, the gap between germline ends came to 13 bases. The CDR3 consists of 16 residues. Germline loops: CDR1 ENHRY, CDR2 SYGVKD.

The rearrangement joins TRBV19 to TRBJ2-5; tentative D call: TRBD2 (6 bases). The germline V gene encodes CDR1 LNHDA and CDR2 SQIVND (reference sequence). There are 17 residues in the CDR3. Between the trimmed V and J ends, which lost 5 bases and 5 bases, there was a span of 24 bases. CDR3 region: CASSSTTAGRNGETQYF. The CDR3 DNA is TGTGCCAGTAGTTCCACCACCGCGGGACGTAACGGGGAGACCCAGTACTTC.

This chain joins TRBV28 and TRBJ2-1, with 7 bases that match TRBD1. This CDR3 comprises 13 residues. Losses at the gene ends were 6 bases for V and 4 bases for J; bases not matched to a gene: 3. Germline-derived CDR1 and CDR2 are MDHEN and SYDVKM. This CDR3 is CASRPGQYNEQFF. The CDR3 bases are TGTGCCAGCAGGCCGGGACAGTACAATGAGCAGTTCTTC.

The chain employs TRBV6-1 and TRBJ2-7; 9 nucleotides align to TRBD1. This CDR3 has 13 amino acids. V lost 5 bases to trimming and J lost 8 bases; unmatched junction nucleotides: 7. Germline V lookup: CDR1 MNHNS, CDR2 SASEGT. The CDR3 protein is CASSPGQGNKQYF. CDR3 DNA sequence: TGTGCCAGCAGTCCGGGACAGGGTAACAAGCAGTACTTC.

This clone was seen a handful of times. The V gene is TRBV4-2, the J gene TRBJ1-6; 9 nucleotides agree with TRBD1. V gave up 4 bases and J gave up 5 bases; unmatched junction bases: 6. Per germline, CDR1 LGHNA and CDR2 YNFKEQ. The CDR3 runs 16 residues. CDR3 nucleotide sequence: TGTGCCAGCAGCCTTTCCTGGGACAGGGATAATTCACCCCTCCACTTT. Translation: CASSLSWDRDNSPLHF.

The chain combines TRBV11-2 with TRBJ2-2; the match to TRBD1 covers 7 bases. Unmatched junction bases numbered 5, after V lost 6 bases and J lost 4 bases. The CDR3 has 14 amino acids. Looked up from germline, CDR1 is SGHAT and CDR2 is FQNNGV. CDR3 sequence reads: CASRLQGSTGELFF. The CDR3 nucleotides are TGTGCCAGCAGACTACAGGGGTCCACCGGGGAGCTGTTTTTT.

The V and J genes are TRBV29-1 and TRBJ2-7, with 8 bases aligning to TRBD1. V trimming: 3 bases; J trimming: 0 bases; junction bases outside the gene matches: 10. The CDR3 spans 16 residues. The germline CDR1 and CDR2 sequences are SQVTM and ANQGSEA. In nucleotides, the CDR3 is TGCAGCGTTGAGTTTTCCCGACAGGGGCTCTCCTACGAGCAGTACTTC. Translation: CSVEFSRQGLSYEQYF.

The genes are TRBV29-1 and TRBJ2-5; TRBD1 matches at 7 bases. V lost 4 bases and J lost 3; bases outside the gene matches: 8. The CDR3 is 14 residues long. CDR1 is SQVTM, CDR2 ANQGSEA, per germline. The CDR3 region is CSVGQGRFKETQYF. CDR3 DNA: TGCAGCGTTGGACAGGGAAGATTCAAAGAGACCCAGTACTTC.

Here the CDR3 reads CASSRINTEAFF. The CDR3 DNA sequence: TGTGCCAGCAGTCGGATCAACACTGAAGCTTTCTTT. This chain connects TRBV6-6 to TRBJ1-1; D gene uncertain. In germline, CDR1 is MNHNY, CDR2 SVGAGI (reference sequence). Trimming cost V 5 bases and J 2 bases, with 6 bases left between them. The CDR3 consists of 12 residues.

This chain uses TRBV7-8 with TRBJ2-2; D unresolved. The CDR3 extends over 16 amino acids. Looked up from germline, CDR1 is SGHVS and CDR2 is FQNEAQ. The V end was cut by 5 bases, the J end by 0 bases, with 13 bases between. Written as DNA, the CDR3 is TGTGCCAGCAGCCCACTGAGGATCCCGAACACCGGGGAGCTGTTTTTT. Its protein product is CASSPLRIPNTGELFF.

The CDR3 DNA sequence: TGTGCCATCGGACGGATTAACACTGAAGCTTTCTTT. It codes for CAIGRINTEAFF. The chain has TRBV10-3 and TRBJ1-1, with D uncertain. V was cut by 8 bases and J by 2 bases, with 9 bases left in between. Looked up from germline, CDR1 is ENHRY and CDR2 is SYGVKD. The CDR3 spans 12 residues.